The rows below give T cell receptor beta chains drawn from one sample of a study of neurological immune-mediated disorders. TCRdb re-analysed the 5' RACE reads in MiXCR, keeping a single row per CDR3 protein. The table has 65,000 to 85,000 distinct CDR3 sequences, about 3% seen once. Material: PBMCs. The source of these receptors is a woman aged 45-65 years with multiple sclerosis. Both conserved end residues are trimmed from each CDR3. The order of the fields is V gene, D gene, J gene, CDR3 protein. The D gene is left open where the match is weak.

v_call: TRBV7-2; d_call: NA; j_call: TRBJ2-5; cdr3_aa: ASSLKPPWGPQQETQY
v_call: TRBV20-1; d_call: TRBD2; j_call: TRBJ2-1; cdr3_aa: SARASGASYNEQF
v_call: TRBV11-2; d_call: NA; j_call: TRBJ1-3; cdr3_aa: ASSLPPATTGNTIY
v_call: TRBV29-1; d_call: NA; j_call: TRBJ1-4; cdr3_aa: SVEEGADEKLF
v_call: TRBV20-1; d_call: TRBD1; j_call: TRBJ1-4; cdr3_aa: SANPTGDGNEKLF
v_call: TRBV20-1; d_call: NA; j_call: TRBJ2-5; cdr3_aa: STPQGRGETQY
v_call: TRBV20-1; d_call: NA; j_call: TRBJ2-1; cdr3_aa: SARTSWGRSDEQF
v_call: TRBV5-5; d_call: TRBD2; j_call: TRBJ2-4; cdr3_aa: ASSLERGRNIQY
v_call: TRBV20-1; d_call: NA; j_call: TRBJ1-5; cdr3_aa: SAPGGGGQPQH
v_call: TRBV7-2; d_call: TRBD1; j_call: TRBJ2-7; cdr3_aa: ASSRTGTGYEQY
v_call: TRBV29-1; d_call: TRBD2; j_call: TRBJ2-3; cdr3_aa: SVSRTSGTDTQY
v_call: TRBV20-1; d_call: NA; j_call: TRBJ1-4; cdr3_aa: SAGTVGREKLF
v_call: TRBV19; d_call: TRBD2; j_call: TRBJ2-1; cdr3_aa: AASGLAGGREQF
v_call: TRBV6-5; d_call: TRBD2; j_call: TRBJ2-1; cdr3_aa: ASSKQRGPVMHEQF
v_call: TRBV6-5; d_call: NA; j_call: TRBJ1-2; cdr3_aa: ASIPDPDGLRGYT
v_call: TRBV5-1; d_call: TRBD2; j_call: TRBJ2-1; cdr3_aa: ASRIGGGINEQF
v_call: TRBV20-1; d_call: TRBD2; j_call: TRBJ2-3; cdr3_aa: SARAPRREVGGAQY
v_call: TRBV20-1; d_call: NA; j_call: TRBJ2-1; cdr3_aa: SARVAASANNEQF
v_call: TRBV7-2; d_call: TRBD2; j_call: TRBJ2-3; cdr3_aa: ASSLNKGRAIDTQY
v_call: TRBV10-3; d_call: TRBD2; j_call: TRBJ2-3; cdr3_aa: AISAISGGPSTDTQY
v_call: TRBV7-8; d_call: NA; j_call: TRBJ2-7; cdr3_aa: ASSSEMDGLSYEQY
v_call: TRBV18; d_call: NA; j_call: TRBJ1-4; cdr3_aa: ASSPRPVEATKLF
v_call: TRBV9; d_call: TRBD2; j_call: TRBJ2-5; cdr3_aa: ASTPSGTSGQETQY
v_call: TRBV5-1; d_call: NA; j_call: TRBJ2-3; cdr3_aa: ASLYSDSLTDTQY
v_call: TRBV20-1; d_call: TRBD2; j_call: TRBJ2-4; cdr3_aa: SARDPTSGEKIQY
v_call: TRBV28; d_call: TRBD2; j_call: TRBJ2-7; cdr3_aa: ATRRSGRGYEQY